One T cell receptor beta chain is described in this entry. What it binds is not known. Documented time point: week 47, end of study. All doses held 300 ug of mutant IDH1 20-mer peptide, with topical imiquimod. Eight vaccine injections were given to patients in weeks 1, 3, 5, 7, 11, 15, 19 and 23. The entry originates in a study of a mutant IDH1 vaccine in newly diagnosed glioma. In the study overall: Beginning 4-6 weeks after radiotherapy alone, or with temozolomide cycles, vaccination took place.

Findings and caveats of the study: Among all patients, vaccine-induced immune responses occurred in roughly 93%.

The method was immunoSEQ multiplex PCR; TCRdb's version includes in-frame clones alone and lacks a portion of them. The table lists around 60,000 clones, roughly four fifths of them singletons, with more than 3% in the top ten. The sample here was PBMCs, taken from a glioma patient whose treatment included an IDH1 peptide vaccine. The receptor was derived from a young man with glioma.

CDR3 residues: CASANGRVSEKLFF. DNA for the CDR3: TGTGCCAGCGCAAATGGGAGGGTCTCTGAAAAACTGTTTTTT. The rearrangement joins TRBV6-1 to TRBJ1-4; D is unclear. CDR1 MNHNS and CDR2 SASEGT come from the germline V gene. V shed 8 bases and J shed 7 bases, with 17 bases lying between them. The CDR3 consists of 14 residues.